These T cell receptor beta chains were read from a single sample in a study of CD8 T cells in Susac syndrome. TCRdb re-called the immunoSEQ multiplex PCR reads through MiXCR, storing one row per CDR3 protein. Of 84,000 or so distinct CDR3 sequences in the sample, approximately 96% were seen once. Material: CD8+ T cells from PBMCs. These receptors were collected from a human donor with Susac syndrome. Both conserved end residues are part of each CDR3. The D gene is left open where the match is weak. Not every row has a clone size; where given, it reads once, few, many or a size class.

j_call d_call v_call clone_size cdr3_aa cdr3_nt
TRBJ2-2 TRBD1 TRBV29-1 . CSVSQGRTGVTGELFF TGCAGCGTTTCCCAAGGACGGACAGGGGTCACCGGGGAGCTGTTTTTT
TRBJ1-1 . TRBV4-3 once CASSQGLNRPEAFF TGCGCCAGCAGCCAAGGTTTAAACAGGCCTGAAGCTTTCTTT
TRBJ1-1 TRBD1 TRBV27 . CASSFRTGDTEAFF TGTGCCAGCAGTTTCCGGACAGGCGACACTGAAGCTTTCTTT
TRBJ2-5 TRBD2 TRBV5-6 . CASSLWTSLQETQYF TGTGCCAGCAGCCTCTGGACTAGTCTTCAAGAGACCCAGTACTTC
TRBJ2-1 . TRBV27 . CASSLSRLGEQFF TGTGCCAGCAGTTTATCCAGGCTAGGTGAGCAGTTCTTC
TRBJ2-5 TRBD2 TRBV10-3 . CAIRPSGGWQETQYF TGTGCCATCAGGCCCTCGGGAGGGTGGCAAGAGACCCAGTACTTC
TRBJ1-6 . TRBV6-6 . CASGPPLHF TGTGCCAGCGGCCCACCCCTCCACTTT
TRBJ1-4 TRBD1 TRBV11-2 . CASSFRDRVLFF TGTGCCAGCAGCTTCCGGGACAGGGTCCTGTTTTTT
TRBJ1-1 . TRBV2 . CASSPMGNMNTEAFF TGTGCCAGCAGCCCAATGGGAAACATGAACACTGAAGCTTTCTTT
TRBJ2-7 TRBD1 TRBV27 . CASSPGQGPGVEQYF TGTGCCAGCAGTCCCGGACAGGGACCCGGTGTCGAGCAGTACTTC
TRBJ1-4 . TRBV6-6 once CASSYLLGFDEKLFF TGTGCCAGCAGTTACCTCTTAGGATTCGATGAAAAACTGTTTTTT
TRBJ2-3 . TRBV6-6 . CASGADTQYF TGTGCCAGCGGGGCAGATACGCAGTATTTT
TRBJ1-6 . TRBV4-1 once CASSQEGSSYNSPLHF TGCGCCAGCAGCCAAGAAGGGAGCTCCTATAATTCACCCCTCCACTTT
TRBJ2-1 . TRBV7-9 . CASSPPQPLNEQFF TGTGCCAGCAGCCCGCCCCAGCCCCTCAATGAGCAGTTCTTC
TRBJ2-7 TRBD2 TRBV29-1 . CSVPGLAGGPEQYF TGCAGCGTCCCCGGACTAGCGGGAGGGCCCGAGCAGTACTTC
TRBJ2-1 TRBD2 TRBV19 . CASSPTSDSYNEQFF TGTGCCAGTAGTCCTACTAGCGACTCCTACAATGAGCAGTTCTTC
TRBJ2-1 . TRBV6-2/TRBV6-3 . CASTPLEKGGNEQFF TGTGCCAGCACCCCCCTGGAGAAGGGAGGCAATGAGCAGTTCTTC
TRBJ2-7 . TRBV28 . CASSSDRWEEQYF TGTGCCAGCAGTTCCGACAGATGGGAAGAGCAGTACTTC
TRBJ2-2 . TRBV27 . CASGGGLNTGELFF TGTGCCAGCGGGGGGGGCCTGAACACCGGGGAGCTGTTTTTT
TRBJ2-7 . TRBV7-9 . CASSCGEGAYEQYF TGTGCCAGCAGCTGTGGTGAGGGGGCCTACGAGCAGTACTTC
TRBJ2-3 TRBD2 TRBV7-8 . CASSVGGTSGGTDTQYF TGTGCCAGCAGTGTAGGGGGGACTAGCGGTGGGACAGATACGCAGTATTTT
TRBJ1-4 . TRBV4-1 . CASSSPYEKLFF TGCGCCAGCAGCTCCCCCTATGAAAAACTGTTTTTT
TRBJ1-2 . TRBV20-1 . CSATPGRGGYTF TGCAGTGCTACACCAGGGAGGGGTGGCTACACCTTC
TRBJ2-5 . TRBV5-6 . CASSLQGSQETQYF TGTGCCAGCAGCTTGCAGGGAAGCCAAGAGACCCAGTACTTC
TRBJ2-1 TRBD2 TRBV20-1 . CSAKTSEGPRNEQFF TGCAGTGCTAAGACTAGCGAAGGCCCCCGCAATGAGCAGTTCTTC
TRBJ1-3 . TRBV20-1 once CSAKTDFRNTIYF TGCAGTGCAAAGACAGATTTTCGAAACACCATATATTTT
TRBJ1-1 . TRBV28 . CASILNTEAFF TGTGCCAGCATACTGAACACTGAAGCTTTCTTT